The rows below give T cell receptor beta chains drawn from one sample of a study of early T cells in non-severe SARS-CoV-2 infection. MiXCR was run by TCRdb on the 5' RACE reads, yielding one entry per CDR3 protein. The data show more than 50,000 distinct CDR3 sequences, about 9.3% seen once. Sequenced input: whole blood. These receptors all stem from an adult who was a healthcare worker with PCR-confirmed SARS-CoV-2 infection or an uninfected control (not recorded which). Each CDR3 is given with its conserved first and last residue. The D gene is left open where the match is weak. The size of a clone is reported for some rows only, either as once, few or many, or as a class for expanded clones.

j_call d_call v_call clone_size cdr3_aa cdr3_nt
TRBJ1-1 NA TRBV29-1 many CSVEDHKGRAFF TGCAGCGTTGAAGATCACAAGGGAAGGGCTTTCTTT
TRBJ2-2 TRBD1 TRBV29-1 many CSAGTGNTGELFF TGCAGCGCCGGGACAGGGAACACCGGGGAGCTGTTTTTT
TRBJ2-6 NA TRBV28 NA CASTLPGTGANVLTF TGTGCCAGCACCCTCCCGGGAACTGGGGCCAACGTCCTGACTTTC
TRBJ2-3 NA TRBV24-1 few CATSDPTGTRGTDTQYF TGTGCCACCAGTGACCCTACCGGGACGCGGGGCACAGATACGCAGTATTTT
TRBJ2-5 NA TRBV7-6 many CASSPLRVWGETQYF TGTGCCAGCAGCCCCTTACGGGTATGGGGAGAGACCCAGTACTTC
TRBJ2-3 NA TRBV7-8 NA CASSSQGRDTQYF TGTGCCAGCAGCTCGCAGGGTCGAGATACGCAGTATTTT
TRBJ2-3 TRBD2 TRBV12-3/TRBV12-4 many CASSRSGGAGDTQYF TGTGCCAGCAGCCGTAGCGGGGGGGCCGGAGATACGCAGTATTTT
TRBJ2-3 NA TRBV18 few CASSLEATVTTDTQYF TGTGCCAGCTCACTGGAAGCTACTGTGACCACAGATACGCAGTATTTT
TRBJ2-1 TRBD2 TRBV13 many CASSQGLAEYNEQFF TGTGCCAGCAGCCAGGGACTAGCGGAGTACAATGAGCAGTTCTTC
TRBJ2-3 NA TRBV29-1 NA CSVETDTQYF TGCAGCGTTGAGACAGATACGCAGTATTTT
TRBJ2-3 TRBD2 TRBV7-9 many CASSLWASGVSDTQYF TGTGCCAGCAGCTTATGGGCTAGCGGGGTCTCAGATACGCAGTATTTT
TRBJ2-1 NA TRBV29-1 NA CSVEVTGASSEQFF TGCAGCGTTGAAGTTACGGGAGCATCGTCTGAGCAGTTCTTC
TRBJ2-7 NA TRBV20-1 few CSARRQGLTSEQYF TGCAGTGCTAGGAGGCAGGGGTTGACGAGCGAGCAGTACTTC
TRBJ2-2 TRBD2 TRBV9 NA CASSGSGTNTVELFF TGTGCCAGCAGCGGTAGCGGGACGAACACCGTGGAGCTGTTTTTT
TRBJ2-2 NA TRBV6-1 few CASSVPEDRRTGELFF TGTGCCAGCAGTGTGCCGGAGGACAGAAGGACCGGGGAGCTGTTTTTT
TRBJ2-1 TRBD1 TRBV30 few CAGTGTGSYNEQFF TGTGCCGGCACCGGGACAGGGTCCTACAATGAGCAGTTCTTC
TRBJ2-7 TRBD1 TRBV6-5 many CASSTPSGQGHEQYF TGTGCCAGCAGTACACCCTCAGGACAGGGCCACGAGCAGTACTTC
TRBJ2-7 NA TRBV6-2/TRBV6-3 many CASSYSWGPYEQYF TGTGCCAGCAGTTACTCCTGGGGACCCTACGAGCAGTACTTC
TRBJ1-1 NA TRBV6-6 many CASTIDGQRNTEAFF TGTGCCAGCACCATCGACGGGCAGAGGAACACTGAAGCTTTCTTT
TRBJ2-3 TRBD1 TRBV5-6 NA CASETGAAGTQYF TGTGCCAGCGAGACAGGGGCAGCGGGTACGCAGTATTTT
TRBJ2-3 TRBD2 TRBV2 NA CASSLGVAGHTDTQYF TGTGCCAGCAGCCTAGGGGTAGCGGGGCACACAGATACGCAGTATTTT
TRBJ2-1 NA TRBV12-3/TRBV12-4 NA CASTLGGETVLFF TGTGCCAGCACATTAGGAGGAGAGACGGTATTGTTCTTC
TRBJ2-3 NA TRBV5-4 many CASSLGRSGSTDTQYF TGTGCCAGCAGCTTGGGTCGCAGCGGAAGCACAGATACGCAGTATTTT
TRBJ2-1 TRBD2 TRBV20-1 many CSAQMAGGYNEQFF TGCAGTGCTCAGATGGCGGGGGGGTACAATGAGCAGTTCTTC
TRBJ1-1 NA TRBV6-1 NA CASSERGDTEAFF TGTGCCAGCAGTGAAAGGGGAGACACTGAAGCTTTCTTT
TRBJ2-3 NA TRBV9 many CASSVSDWHTDTQYF TGTGCCAGCAGCGTATCAGACTGGCACACAGATACGCAGTATTTT
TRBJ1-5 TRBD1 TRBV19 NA CASTDRGLGQPQHF TGTGCCAGTACCGACAGGGGCCTCGGTCAGCCCCAGCATTTT
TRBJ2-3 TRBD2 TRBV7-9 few CASSSRWGLAGGDTQYF TGTGCCAGCAGCTCGAGGTGGGGACTAGCGGGAGGAGATACGCAGTATTTT
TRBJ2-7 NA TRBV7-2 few CASRPDSSRYEQYF TGTGCCAGCAGACCGGACTCGTCGCGCTACGAGCAGTACTTC
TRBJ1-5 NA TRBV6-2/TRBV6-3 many CASSYTAPIGNQPQHF TGTGCCAGCAGTTATACAGCACCGATCGGCAATCAGCCCCAGCATTTT
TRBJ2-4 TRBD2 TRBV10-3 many CASSGEVAKNIQYF TGTGCCAGCAGCGGGGAGGTAGCCAAAAACATTCAGTACTTC
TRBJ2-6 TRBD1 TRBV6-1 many CASSDIDRAEGANVLTF TGTGCCAGCAGCGACATAGACAGGGCTGAAGGGGCCAACGTCCTGACTTTC
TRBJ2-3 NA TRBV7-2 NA CASSSDLDTQYF TGTGCCAGCAGTTCCGACTTAGATACGCAGTATTTT